These T cell receptor beta chains were read from a single sample in a study of blood T cell repertoires in COVID-19. Clones were read by immunoSEQ multiplex PCR, and TCRdb kept only the in-frame ones, dropping some. This sample carries some 210,000 clones, roughly 87% of them seen once, and the ten largest clones take 10%. The specimen sequenced was PBMCs or T cells enriched from blood (not recorded which). These receptor sequences come from a man aged 18-30 years with acute COVID-19. Each CDR3 is given with its conserved first and last residue. A D gene is named only where the DNA matches it firmly. Clone size, where shown, is once, few, many, or a class for clones that have expanded.

TRBJ1-1	NA	TRBV10-2	NA	CASRDSSMNTEAFF	TGCGCCAGCAGGGACAGTTCCATGAACACTGAAGCTTTCTTT
TRBJ1-5	once	TRBV28	NA	CASSSGHSSNQPQHF	TGTGCCAGCAGTTCCGGACACAGTAGCAATCAGCCCCAGCATTTT
TRBJ2-5	NA	TRBV5-8	NA	CASSRNRDGTQYF	TGTGCCAGCAGCCGGAACAGGGACGGGACCCAGTACTTC
TRBJ2-5	NA	TRBV2	NA	CASSEPTSGQETQYF	TGTGCCAGCAGTGAACCGACCAGCGGCCAAGAGACCCAGTACTTC
TRBJ2-5	NA	TRBV6-5	NA	CASSYPTHGGGETQYF	TGTGCCAGCAGTTACCCAACCCACGGGGGTGGCGAGACCCAGTACTTC
TRBJ1-1	NA	TRBV4-1	TRBD1	CASSQEGQGPDSLGTEAFF	TGCGCCAGCAGCCAAGAGGGACAGGGGCCCGATTCTCTGGGCACTGAAGCTTTCTTT
TRBJ2-5	NA	TRBV6-4	NA	CASPTARGWETQYF	TGTGCCAGCCCTACTGCCCGAGGCTGGGAGACCCAGTACTTC
TRBJ1-2	NA	TRBV5-5	NA	CASSFLVGQTSRYGYTF	TGTGCCAGCAGCTTCCTTGTAGGACAGACCTCCCGTTATGGCTACACCTTC
TRBJ2-7	NA	TRBV10-1	TRBD2	CASSKGIGGSGTSEAYEQYF	TGCGCCAGCTCAAAAGGAATAGGGGGCTCAGGGACTAGCGAGGCCTACGAGCAGTACTTC
TRBJ2-2	NA	TRBV27	TRBD1	CASGQGSGELFF	TGTGCCAGCGGACAGGGTTCCGGGGAGCTGTTTTTT
TRBJ1-4	NA	TRBV6-5	NA	CASSYSLAAEKLFF	TGTGCCAGCAGTTACTCTTTGGCCGCAGAAAAACTGTTTTTT
TRBJ2-7	NA	TRBV9	NA	CASSDNYEQYF	TGTGCCAGCAGCGACAACTACGAGCAGTACTTC
TRBJ1-1	once	TRBV30	NA	CAWSKGLTEAFF	TGTGCCTGGAGCAAGGGACTCACTGAAGCTTTCTTT
TRBJ2-3	few	TRBV28	TRBD2	CASIKGASGRAPAGDTQYF	TGTGCCAGCATAAAGGGGGCTAGCGGGAGGGCGCCGGCAGGAGATACGCAGTATTTT
TRBJ1-1	NA	TRBV20-1	NA	CSASREPAGEAFF	TGCAGTGCTAGTAGGGAACCCGCGGGTGAAGCTTTCTTT
TRBJ1-6	NA	TRBV27	NA	CASSLEGKMSPLHF	TGTGCCAGCAGTTTAGAGGGAAAAATGTCACCCCTCCACTTT
TRBJ1-4	once	TRBV12-5	NA	CASGLRSEKLFF	TGTGCTAGTGGTTTACGTAGCGAAAAACTGTTTTTT
TRBJ1-2	NA	TRBV5-8	TRBD1	CASSSRGTGLSYGYTF	TGTGCCAGCAGCTCCCGGGGGACAGGCCTGTCCTATGGCTACACCTTC
TRBJ1-1	NA	TRBV12-5	NA	CASGLVVARPNTEAFF	TGTGCTAGTGGTTTGGTAGTAGCGAGGCCCAACACTGAAGCTTTCTTT
TRBJ2-5	NA	TRBV18	NA	CASSPVSGYQETQYF	TGTGCCAGCTCACCAGTTTCAGGGTACCAAGAGACCCAGTACTTC
TRBJ2-1	NA	TRBV6-4	TRBD2	CASSETSGRAGEQFF	TGTGCCAGCAGTGAAACTAGCGGGAGGGCCGGTGAGCAGTTCTTC
TRBJ1-1	NA	TRBV2	NA	CASSESGRTEAFF	TGTGCCAGCAGTGAATCTGGCAGGACTGAAGCTTTCTTT
TRBJ2-1	NA	TRBV7-6	TRBD2	CASSPTPTSGTDEQFF	TGTGCCAGCAGCCCCACACCTACTAGCGGGACCGATGAGCAGTTCTTC
TRBJ1-1	NA	TRBV2	NA	CASSPGGGVGAFF	TGTGCCAGCAGTCCTGGAGGGGGGGTAGGGGCTTTCTTT
TRBJ2-1	NA	TRBV7-9	NA	CASSLVGGDEQFF	TGTGCCAGCAGCTTAGTTGGGGGCGATGAGCAGTTCTTC
TRBJ2-3	NA	TRBV3-1/TRBV3-2	TRBD1	CAISDRMSTDTQYF	TGTGCCATCTCGGACAGGATGAGCACAGATACGCAGTATTTT
TRBJ2-3	NA	TRBV27	TRBD2	CASSLEGLAGNTQYF	TGTGCCAGCAGTTTGGAGGGACTAGCGGGAAATACGCAGTATTTT
TRBJ1-2	NA	TRBV7-2	NA	CASSFKGKDTIYGYTF	TGTGCCAGCAGCTTTAAGGGGAAGGACACTATCTATGGCTACACCTTC
TRBJ2-2	NA	TRBV28	NA	CASSPRRGTGELFF	TGTGCCAGCAGTCCCCGACGGGGTACCGGGGAGCTGTTTTTT
TRBJ2-3	NA	TRBV13	TRBD2	CASSALAGVSDTQYF	TGTGCCAGCAGCGCACTAGCGGGAGTCTCTGATACGCAGTATTTT
TRBJ1-1	NA	TRBV9	NA	CASSVEGDNTEAFF	TGTGCCAGCAGCGTAGAGGGGGACAACACTGAAGCTTTCTTT
TRBJ2-2	NA	TRBV10-2	TRBD2	CASIGLAGFTTGELFF	TGCGCCAGCATAGGACTAGCGGGATTTACAACCGGGGAGCTGTTTTTT
TRBJ1-3	NA	TRBV11-3	TRBD1	CASSRRTGRRGNTIYF	TGTGCCAGCAGCCGTCGGACAGGGAGGAGAGGAAACACCATATATTTT
TRBJ2-1	NA	TRBV5-1	NA	CASSQGQPGLDEQFF	TGCGCCAGCAGCCAAGGACAGCCCGGTTTGGATGAGCAGTTCTTC
TRBJ1-6	NA	TRBV6-1	NA	CASSDLGTRNSPLHF	TGTGCCAGCAGTGATCTGGGGACAAGGAATTCACCCCTCCACTTT
TRBJ2-5	NA	TRBV28	TRBD1	CASRDPGQGQETQYF	TGTGCCAGCAGGGACCCGGGACAGGGGCAAGAGACCCAGTACTTC
TRBJ2-3	NA	TRBV6-5	NA	CASKISGSSTDTQYF	TGTGCCAGCAAGATTAGCGGCTCTAGCACAGATACGCAGTATTTT
TRBJ2-5	NA	TRBV7-2	NA	CASSPIFASQGNQYF	TGTGCCAGCAGCCCCATCTTCGCCTCCCAGGGGAACCAGTACTTC
TRBJ2-7	once	TRBV4-3	TRBD1	CASSQDRQGAYEQYF	TGCGCCAGCAGCCAAGATCGACAGGGTGCGTACGAGCAGTACTTC
TRBJ2-7	NA	TRBV4-1	NA	CASTPNVATFSPYEQYF	TGCGCCAGCACACCCAACGTAGCGACCTTCTCCCCCTACGAGCAGTACTTC
TRBJ2-5	NA	TRBV10-2	TRBD2	CATKAGGRETQYF	TGCGCCACCAAAGCGGGAGGTAGAGAGACCCAGTACTTC
TRBJ2-5	NA	TRBV5-5	NA	CASSRGEETQYF	TGTGCCAGCAGCCGTGGAGAAGAGACCCAGTACTTC
TRBJ2-2	NA	TRBV29-1	NA	CSADREATGELFF	TGCAGCGCTGACAGGGAGGCCACCGGGGAGCTGTTTTTT
TRBJ2-3	NA	TRBV6-2/TRBV6-3	TRBD2	CASSLGLAGLTDTQYF	TGTGCCAGCAGCCTTGGACTAGCGGGCCTCACAGATACGCAGTATTTT
TRBJ1-1	NA	TRBV25-1	NA	CASTDRGNTEAFF	TGTGCCAGCACCGACCGGGGGAACACTGAAGCTTTCTTT
TRBJ2-5	NA	TRBV5-4	TRBD1	CASTWTGEETQYF	TGTGCCAGCACCTGGACAGGGGAAGAGACCCAGTACTTC
TRBJ2-3	many	TRBV24-1	TRBD2	CATRGGADTQYF	TGTGCCACCCGGGGGGGCGCAGATACGCAGTATTTT
TRBJ2-3	NA	TRBV2	TRBD2	CASTGPNTSGKGTDTQYF	TGTGCCAGCACCGGCCCGAATACTAGCGGGAAAGGGACAGATACGCAGTATTTT
TRBJ2-7	NA	TRBV6-5	TRBD2	CASSLTSGRMSEQYF	TGTGCCAGCAGTTTGACTAGCGGGAGGATGAGCGAGCAGTACTTC
TRBJ2-3	NA	TRBV2	TRBD1	CASSEGGQGSTDTQYF	TGTGCCAGCAGTGAAGGGGGACAGGGGAGCACAGATACGCAGTATTTT
TRBJ1-2	NA	TRBV2	NA	CASSFLVDYGYTF	TGTGCCAGCAGTTTTTTGGTAGACTATGGCTACACCTTC
TRBJ1-1	few	TRBV24-1	NA	CATSKGGNTEAFF	TGTGCCACCTCCAAAGGGGGGAACACTGAAGCTTTCTTT
TRBJ2-7	NA	TRBV28	NA	CASSFSTGLLISYEQYF	TGTGCCAGCAGTTTCTCCACGGGACTCCTCATCTCCTACGAGCAGTACTTC
TRBJ2-5	few	TRBV10-2	TRBD2	CASSEAGIAGDGETQYF	TGCGCCAGCAGTGAGGCTGGGATAGCGGGAGACGGGGAGACCCAGTACTTC